The sequence of this T cell receptor (beta chain) was determined in a study of CD8 T cells in ankylosing spondylitis. The study, taken as a whole, reports: The study identified a TCR beta motif of under ten highly homologous variants that appeared characteristic of ankylosing spondylitis blood. Some of these motif variants have turned up before, in reports on reactive arthritis synovial fluid and blood.

The CDR3 totals 15 residues. Germline values: CDR1 MNHNS, CDR2 SASEGT. V shed 6 bases, J shed 1 base, and the junction held 6 bases outside the gene matches. In its sample, this clonotype was seen a few times. Its matching antigen is unknown. TCRdb re-called the 5' RACE reads through MiXCR, storing one row per CDR3 protein. This table has 700,000 or so distinct CDR3 sequences, 15% to 20% appearing once. The chain couples TRBV6-1 to TRBJ1-5, with 7 nucleotides matching TRBD1. Sequenced: blood, either unsorted or a sorted T cell fraction (not recorded which). This receptor was identified in a male donor with ankylosing spondylitis. As DNA, the CDR3 is TGTGCCAGCAGATCCGGGACAGCCAGCAATCAGCCCCAGCATTTT. It yields the protein CASRSGTASNQPQHF.